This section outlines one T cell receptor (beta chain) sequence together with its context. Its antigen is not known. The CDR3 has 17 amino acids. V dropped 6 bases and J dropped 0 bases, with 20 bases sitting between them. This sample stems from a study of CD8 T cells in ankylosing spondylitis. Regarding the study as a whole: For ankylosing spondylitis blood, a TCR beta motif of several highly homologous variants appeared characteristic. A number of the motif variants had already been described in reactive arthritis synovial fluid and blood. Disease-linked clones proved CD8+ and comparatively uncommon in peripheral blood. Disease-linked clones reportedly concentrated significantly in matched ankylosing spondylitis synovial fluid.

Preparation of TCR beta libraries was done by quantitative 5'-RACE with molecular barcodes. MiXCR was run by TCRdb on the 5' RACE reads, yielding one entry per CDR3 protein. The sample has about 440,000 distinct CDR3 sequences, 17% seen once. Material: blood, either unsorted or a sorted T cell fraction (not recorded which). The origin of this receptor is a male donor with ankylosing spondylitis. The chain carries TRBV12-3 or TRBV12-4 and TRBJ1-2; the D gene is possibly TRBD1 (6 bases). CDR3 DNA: TGTGCCAGCAGGACCTTAGAGGGGGATAGTACTAACTATGGCTACACCTTC. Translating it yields CASRTLEGDSTNYGYTF.